A selection of T cell receptor beta chains follows, all from one sample in a study of response to subunit inactivated influenza vaccine. MiXCR was run by TCRdb on the RT-PCR reads, yielding one entry per CDR3 protein. The sample lists approximately 530,000 distinct CDR3 sequences, 7.6% occurring once. The specimen comprised PBMCs from blood, sampled about 23 months after vaccination. The receptors were sampled from a man between 45 and 75 years old who received an inactivated influenza vaccine. Both conserved end residues are part of each CDR3. A D gene is named only where the DNA matches it firmly. The size of a clone is reported for some rows only, either as once, few or many, or as a class for expanded clones.

TRBJ2-2	TRBD2	-	TRBV7-9	TGTGCCAGCAGCTTGGGACTAGCGGGAGCCGGGGAGCTGTTTTTT	CASSLGLAGAGELFF
TRBJ2-7	-	-	TRBV7-2	TGTGCCAGCAGCTTAGTAAGTCCAGGGTACGAGCAGTACTTC	CASSLVSPGYEQYF
TRBJ2-2	TRBD2	many	TRBV24-1	TGTGCCACCAGTTCACCGGGAGGGGCAACACCGAACACCGGGGAGCTGTTTTTT	CATSSPGGATPNTGELFF
TRBJ2-1	-	-	TRBV5-1	TGCGCCAGTTCGGGACAAAGTGGCGATGAGCAGTTCTTC	CASSGQSGDEQFF
TRBJ1-2	-	few	TRBV28	TGTGCCAGCACCCCGCGGGGCATAAACTATGGCTACACCTTC	CASTPRGINYGYTF
TRBJ2-3	TRBD1	-	TRBV18	TGTGCCAGCTCATCAAAGCAGGGGGCCTTCACAGATACGCAGTATTTT	CASSSKQGAFTDTQYF
TRBJ1-5	TRBD1	many	TRBV29-1	TGCAGCGTAAGGACAGGCGGGAATCAGCCCCAGCATTTT	CSVRTGGNQPQHF
TRBJ2-7	TRBD1	many	TRBV12-3/TRBV12-4	TGTGCCAGCAGCCTCCGACAGGGGTTCTACGAGCAGTACTTC	CASSLRQGFYEQYF
TRBJ1-1	-	many	TRBV4-1	TGCGCCAGCAGCCACCCGACGGGCGGTACTGAAGCTTTCTTT	CASSHPTGGTEAFF
TRBJ2-7	-	-	TRBV20-1	TGCAGTGCCCCAGACACAACCTACGAGCAGTACTTC	CSAPDTTYEQYF
TRBJ2-1	TRBD2	many	TRBV5-1	TGTGCCAGCAGCTTAGGTGCGGGGGTGGCCTACAATGAGCAGTTCTTC	CASSLGAGVAYNEQFF
TRBJ2-1	TRBD2	many	TRBV7-2	TGTGCCAGCAGCTCCCGGCGCGGGAGGGCCTACAATGAGCAGTTCTTC	CASSSRRGRAYNEQFF
TRBJ2-2	TRBD1	many	TRBV5-5	TGTGCCAGCAGCCGCGACAGGGCCCTCAACGGGGAGCTGTTTTTT	CASSRDRALNGELFF
TRBJ2-1	-	-	TRBV11-2	TGTGCCAGCAGCCGCCGGCGGGACGTAACCTACAATGAGCAGTTCTTC	CASSRRRDVTYNEQFF
TRBJ2-1	TRBD2	-	TRBV3-1	TGTGCCAGCAGCAGAAGCGGGGTTCACAATGAGCAGTTCTTC	CASSRSGVHNEQFF
TRBJ1-3	-	few	TRBV20-1	TGCAGTGCTAGTCTGGGGTATTTGGGAGGAAACACCATATATTTT	CSASLGYLGGNTIYF
TRBJ2-1	TRBD2	few	TRBV10-1	TGCGCCAGCAGTGGCGGACTAGCGGAGCGAGGTGAGCAGTTCTTC	CASSGGLAERGEQFF
TRBJ1-5	-	many	TRBV5-6	TGTGCCAGCAGCCGAGGACAGTATAGCAATCAGCCCCAGCATTTT	CASSRGQYSNQPQHF
TRBJ1-4	-	many	TRBV7-2	TGTGCCAGCAGCTTGGGCAGGAATGAAAAACTGTTTTTT	CASSLGRNEKLFF
TRBJ2-1	TRBD2	few	TRBV10-3	TGTGCCATCAGCGTGGGAAGCGGGGGCCGCAATGAGCAGTTCTTC	CAISVGSGGRNEQFF
TRBJ1-1	-	many	TRBV28	TGTGCCAGCAGTGCCGGACAGAGATTGAACACTGAAGCTTTCTTT	CASSAGQRLNTEAFF
TRBJ2-7	-	few	TRBV28	TGTGCCAGCAGTTCCCCACAGGCTTACGAGCAGTACTTC	CASSSPQAYEQYF
TRBJ2-1	TRBD1	-	TRBV24-1	TGTGCCACCAGTGAGAGTAGGGACAGATACAATGAGCAGTTCTTC	CATSESRDRYNEQFF
TRBJ2-2	TRBD1	many	TRBV27	TGTGCCAGCGGATTATACAGGGGGCCCCGCGGGGTAGACACCGGGGAGCTGTTTTTT	CASGLYRGPRGVDTGELFF
TRBJ1-5	-	few	TRBV20-1	TGCAGTGCTAGGTCAGGGGCGAGCAATCAGCCCCAGCATTTT	CSARSGASNQPQHF
TRBJ2-7	TRBD2	many	TRBV7-2	TGTGCCGTACGACTAGCGACCTCCTACGAGCAGTACTTC	CAVRLATSYEQYF
TRBJ2-7	-	-	TRBV11-2	TGTGCCAGCAGCCGAACAGGCAGTAGGGAGCAGTACTTC	CASSRTGSREQYF
TRBJ2-5	-	few	TRBV12-3/TRBV12-4	TGTGCCAGCAGTTTAGCCGTCCAAGAGACCCAGTACTTC	CASSLAVQETQYF
TRBJ1-2	TRBD1	few	TRBV6-1	TGTGCCACCCTGAGAGGGGGCGACGGCTACACCTTC	CATLRGGDGYTF
TRBJ2-3	-	few	TRBV11-2	TGTGCCAGCAGCTTAGGTCCATCAGGCGGGACTAGCACAGATACGCAGTATTTT	CASSLGPSGGTSTDTQYF
TRBJ2-2	-	few	TRBV12-3/TRBV12-4	TGTGCCAGCAGTGCGCATTCCGGGGAGCTGTTTTTT	CASSAHSGELFF
TRBJ2-2	-	few	TRBV12-3/TRBV12-4	TGTGCCAGCAGTTTGGGTGGGGACGACGTCCTAATTTTGGGAACCGGGGAGCTGTTTTTT	CASSLGGDDVLILGTGELFF